This record covers a single TCR beta chain. In germline, CDR1 is SGDLS, CDR2 YYNGEE. CDR3 length: 15 residues. Trimming cost V 3 bases and J 4 bases; bases outside gene matches: 9. Profiling relied on immunoSEQ multiplex PCR, and the TCRdb table lists in-frame clones only, not all of them. The repertoire holds tens of thousands of clones, with roughly 97% as singletons. The data were taken from a study of technical replicates of blood from a handful of donors. This TCR derives from a human donor in good health. This chain connects TRBV9 to TRBJ2-7; 8 bases agree with TRBD1. The source material was T cells isolated from PBMCs. CDR3 amino acids: CASSASGTGGYEQYF. The CDR3 DNA is TGTGCCAGCAGCGCGTCCGGGACAGGCGGGTACGAGCAGTACTTC.